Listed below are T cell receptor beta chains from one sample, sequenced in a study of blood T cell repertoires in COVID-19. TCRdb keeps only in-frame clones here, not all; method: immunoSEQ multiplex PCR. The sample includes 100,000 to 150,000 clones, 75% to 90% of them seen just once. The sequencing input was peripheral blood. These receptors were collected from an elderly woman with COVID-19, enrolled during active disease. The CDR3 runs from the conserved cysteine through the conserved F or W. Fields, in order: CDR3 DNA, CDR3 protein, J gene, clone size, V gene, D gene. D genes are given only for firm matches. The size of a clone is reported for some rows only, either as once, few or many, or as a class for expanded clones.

CDR3nt: TGTGCCAGCAGCCTACAATTGGGCGGGACCATCGAGACCCAGTACTTC
CDR3aa: CASSLQLGGTIETQYF
j_gene: TRBJ2-5
abundance: NA
v_gene: TRBV3-1/TRBV3-2
d_gene: NA

CDR3nt: TGTGCCAGTAGTAGGGGAACCGGGACAGGGGCCTACGAGCAGTACTTC
CDR3aa: CASSRGTGTGAYEQYF
j_gene: TRBJ2-7
abundance: NA
v_gene: TRBV19
d_gene: TRBD1

CDR3nt: TGTGCCAGCAGCTTAGTGGACGGCGGACAATTCGTTTCGCAGTATTTT
CDR3aa: CASSLVDGGQFVSQYF
j_gene: TRBJ2-3
abundance: NA
v_gene: TRBV7-8
d_gene: NA

CDR3nt: TGTGCCATCAGGAGAGACACCGATGGCTACACCTTC
CDR3aa: CAIRRDTDGYTF
j_gene: TRBJ1-2
abundance: once
v_gene: TRBV10-3
d_gene: NA

CDR3nt: TGTGCCAGCAGCAAACAGGGGGCGCAGGAAAAACTGTTTTTT
CDR3aa: CASSKQGAQEKLFF
j_gene: TRBJ1-4
abundance: NA
v_gene: TRBV6-5
d_gene: TRBD1

CDR3nt: TGTGCCAGCAGTGCAACGGGGAGCAATAATGAAAAACTGTTTTTT
CDR3aa: CASSATGSNNEKLFF
j_gene: TRBJ1-4
abundance: NA
v_gene: TRBV2
d_gene: NA

CDR3nt: TGTGCCACCAGCAGAGAAATAGGACGGACTGAAGCCTTCTTT
CDR3aa: CATSREIGRTEAFF
j_gene: TRBJ1-1
abundance: NA
v_gene: TRBV15
d_gene: NA

CDR3nt: TGTGCCAGCAGCTTAACAAACTACGAGCAGTACTTC
CDR3aa: CASSLTNYEQYF
j_gene: TRBJ2-7
abundance: few
v_gene: TRBV7-2
d_gene: NA

CDR3nt: TGCGCCAGCCGACAGGACAGAACCTCCTATGGCTACACCTTC
CDR3aa: CASRQDRTSYGYTF
j_gene: TRBJ1-2
abundance: NA
v_gene: TRBV4-1
d_gene: NA

CDR3nt: TGTGCCAGCTCCCTGGGACTCCCCTCCTACAATGAGCAGTTCTTC
CDR3aa: CASSLGLPSYNEQFF
j_gene: TRBJ2-1
abundance: NA
v_gene: TRBV11-3
d_gene: NA

CDR3nt: TGTGCCAGCAGCATCGGGTACGAGCAGTACTTC
CDR3aa: CASSIGYEQYF
j_gene: TRBJ2-7
abundance: NA
v_gene: TRBV5-6
d_gene: NA

CDR3nt: TGTGCCAGCAGTTACTCCCAGGGATCCGGTGGCTACACCTTC
CDR3aa: CASSYSQGSGGYTF
j_gene: TRBJ1-2
abundance: NA
v_gene: TRBV6-6
d_gene: NA

CDR3nt: TGTGCCACCAGTGAATCTCACAATGAGCAGTTCTTC
CDR3aa: CATSESHNEQFF
j_gene: TRBJ2-1
abundance: NA
v_gene: TRBV24-1
d_gene: NA

CDR3nt: TGTGCCAGCACCCCCGGGGCTAGCGGGAGCTATGAGCAGTTCTTC
CDR3aa: CASTPGASGSYEQFF
j_gene: TRBJ2-1
abundance: few
v_gene: TRBV6-2/TRBV6-3
d_gene: TRBD2

CDR3nt: TGTGCCAGCAGCTTGACTAGCGGGCAAAACATTCAGTACTTC
CDR3aa: CASSLTSGQNIQYF
j_gene: TRBJ2-4
abundance: NA
v_gene: TRBV7-2
d_gene: TRBD2

CDR3nt: TGTGCCAGCGCCGAGGGCGAGACCCAGTACTTC
CDR3aa: CASAEGETQYF
j_gene: TRBJ2-5
abundance: NA
v_gene: TRBV3-1/TRBV3-2
d_gene: NA

CDR3nt: TGTGCCAGCAGTTTCTTGGGAGATAACTATGGCTACACCTTC
CDR3aa: CASSFLGDNYGYTF
j_gene: TRBJ1-2
abundance: NA
v_gene: TRBV27
d_gene: NA

CDR3nt: TGTGCCAGCAGCGCACAGCGGGAGTCCTACGAGCAGTACTTC
CDR3aa: CASSAQRESYEQYF
j_gene: TRBJ2-7
abundance: once
v_gene: TRBV9
d_gene: TRBD2

CDR3nt: TGTGCCAGCAGCCGAACTACTAGCGGGGAATACGAGCAGTACTTC
CDR3aa: CASSRTTSGEYEQYF
j_gene: TRBJ2-7
abundance: few
v_gene: TRBV3-1/TRBV3-2
d_gene: TRBD2

CDR3nt: TGTGCCAGCAGCGTTAGCGGGAGTGGGGAGACCCAGTACTTC
CDR3aa: CASSVSGSGETQYF
j_gene: TRBJ2-5
abundance: NA
v_gene: TRBV9
d_gene: TRBD2

CDR3nt: TGTGCCAGCAGCTTCCGGGGACAGGGGGCCAATAAAGCTAACTATGGCTACACCTTC
CDR3aa: CASSFRGQGANKANYGYTF
j_gene: TRBJ1-2
abundance: NA
v_gene: TRBV7-2
d_gene: TRBD1

CDR3nt: TGCAGCGTTGTATCTCGGTACTCACCCTCCTACAATGAGCAGTTCTTC
CDR3aa: CSVVSRYSPSYNEQFF
j_gene: TRBJ2-1
abundance: NA
v_gene: TRBV29-1
d_gene: NA

CDR3nt: TGTGCCAGCAGTACCCCCGGGACAGGGGCCTACAATGAGCAGTTCTTC
CDR3aa: CASSTPGTGAYNEQFF
j_gene: TRBJ2-1
abundance: NA
v_gene: TRBV27
d_gene: TRBD1

CDR3nt: TGTGCCAGCAGTTTGGACAGGGGTAGAACCGGGGAGCTGTTTTTT
CDR3aa: CASSLDRGRTGELFF
j_gene: TRBJ2-2
abundance: NA
v_gene: TRBV27
d_gene: TRBD1

CDR3nt: TGCGCCAGCAGCCAAGGTGAGGACAGGGGGAACAATGAGCAGTTCTTC
CDR3aa: CASSQGEDRGNNEQFF
j_gene: TRBJ2-1
abundance: NA
v_gene: TRBV4-3
d_gene: TRBD1

CDR3nt: TGTGCCAGCACTAATAGCGGGAGGGCCTCGGAGACCCAGTACTTC
CDR3aa: CASTNSGRASETQYF
j_gene: TRBJ2-5
abundance: NA
v_gene: TRBV28
d_gene: TRBD2

CDR3nt: TGTGCCAGTAGTAGGCAAATGAACACTGAAGCTTTCTTT
CDR3aa: CASSRQMNTEAFF
j_gene: TRBJ1-1
abundance: few
v_gene: TRBV19
d_gene: NA

CDR3nt: TGTGCCAGCAGCGCAACCGGACAGGATAATTCACCCCTCCACTTT
CDR3aa: CASSATGQDNSPLHF
j_gene: TRBJ1-6
abundance: NA
v_gene: TRBV9
d_gene: TRBD1

CDR3nt: TGTGCCAGCAGCCCGGGACTAGCGGGAGAATCTTCCGAGCAGTACTTC
CDR3aa: CASSPGLAGESSEQYF
j_gene: TRBJ2-7
abundance: NA
v_gene: TRBV7-9
d_gene: TRBD2

CDR3nt: TGTGCCAGCAGCCGCCACCTGGGGCTTCAGGCCGGGGAGCTGTTTTTT
CDR3aa: CASSRHLGLQAGELFF
j_gene: TRBJ2-2
abundance: NA
v_gene: TRBV7-3
d_gene: NA

CDR3nt: TGTGCCAGCAGCGTAAATGAGGGCGCAGCTTTCTTT
CDR3aa: CASSVNEGAAFF
j_gene: TRBJ1-1
abundance: NA
v_gene: TRBV9
d_gene: NA

CDR3nt: TGTGCCAGCAGCCCCGACAGGGAAGAAGAGCAGTTCTTC
CDR3aa: CASSPDREEEQFF
j_gene: TRBJ2-1
abundance: NA
v_gene: TRBV7-3
d_gene: TRBD1

CDR3nt: TGTGCCAGCAGCTCCACAGGGGAGAGCTACACCTTC
CDR3aa: CASSSTGESYTF
j_gene: TRBJ1-2
abundance: NA
v_gene: TRBV7-9
d_gene: TRBD1

CDR3nt: TGTGCTAGCAGCTTAAGCGGAGGCACTGAAGCTTTCTTT
CDR3aa: CASSLSGGTEAFF
j_gene: TRBJ1-1
abundance: NA
v_gene: TRBV7-7
d_gene: NA

CDR3nt: TGCGCCAGCAGCTTGAGTGGGAGGGCTAGCACAGATACGCAGTATTTT
CDR3aa: CASSLSGRASTDTQYF
j_gene: TRBJ2-3
abundance: NA
v_gene: TRBV5-1
d_gene: TRBD2

CDR3nt: TGTGCCAGCAGTGAAGAGCTTAATGAAAAACTGTTTTTT
CDR3aa: CASSEELNEKLFF
j_gene: TRBJ1-4
abundance: NA
v_gene: TRBV6-1
d_gene: NA

CDR3nt: TGCGCCAGCAGCCAAGCCCCGACTAGCGGGAGGGCCTGGGAGACCCAGTACTTC
CDR3aa: CASSQAPTSGRAWETQYF
j_gene: TRBJ2-5
abundance: NA
v_gene: TRBV4-3
d_gene: TRBD2

CDR3nt: TGTGCCAGCAGTAGAGAAGGCGTGGGGGGTGAAAAACTGTTTTTT
CDR3aa: CASSREGVGGEKLFF
j_gene: TRBJ1-4
abundance: NA
v_gene: TRBV9
d_gene: NA